These 22 T cell receptor beta chains originate from one sample sequenced in a study of T cell responses to AZD1222 COVID-19 vaccine. The method was immunoSEQ multiplex PCR; TCRdb's version includes in-frame clones alone and lacks a portion of them. The data contain some 150,000 clones, less than 95% of them singletons. The specimen was peripheral blood, collected on day 0 of AZD1222 vaccination. These receptors were taken from an adult in good health.

V usage is TRBV19 and J usage is TRBJ2-1; 7 nucleotides match TRBD2. Germline values: CDR1 LNHDA, CDR2 SQIVND (reference sequence). The CDR3 is made up of 15 amino acids. J was trimmed by 2 bases and V by 3 bases; bases with no gene match: 4. The CDR3 bases are TGTGCCAGTAGTATTCAGAGCGGGACCTACAATGAGCAGTTCTTC. Its translation is CASSIQSGTYNEQFF.

The count of this clone is one. This rearrangement joins TRBV7-2 to TRBJ2-3, with TRBD2 matching 9 bases. V gave up 4 bases and J gave up 2 bases; unmatched junction bases: 10. This CDR3 contains 17 residues. CDR1 is SGHTA and CDR2 is FQGNSA in the germline V gene. The CDR3 DNA reads TGTGCCAGCAGCTACCGCTCACTAGCGGGTAACACAGATACGCAGTATTTT. This encodes CASSYRSLAGNTDTQYF.

The genes are TRBV5-8 and TRBJ2-1; 15 bases are shared with TRBD2. This CDR3 is built from 18 residues. Germline trimming cut 3 bases from V and 13 bases from J; bases unmatched to any gene: 17. In germline, CDR1 is SGHTS, CDR2 YDEGEE. The CDR3 protein is CASSSPGTSGRIVPSQFF. The CDR3 DNA reads as TGTGCCAGCAGCTCCCCCGGGACTAGCGGGAGGATCGTTCCTAGCCAGTTCTTC. Together with reference TRBV5-8 and TRBJ2-1, the CDR3 gives the full variable domain: EAGVTQSPTHLIKTRGQQATLRCSPISGHTSVYWYQQALGLGLQFLLWYDEGEERNRGNFPPRFSGRQFPNYSSELNVNALELEDSALYLCASSSPGTSGRIVPSQFFGPGTRLTVL.

The CDR3 here is CASSSSSKGSNEQFF. In DNA form, the CDR3 reads TGTGCCAGCAGCTCGTCTAGTAAGGGTTCCAATGAGCAGTTCTTC. The chain uses TRBV7-2 and TRBJ2-1; D is unclear. Germline assignment: CDR1 SGHTA and CDR2 FQGNSA. The CDR3 is 15 amino acids. Trimming removed 4 bases from V and 6 bases from J, with 16 bases in between.

J is TRBJ1-5 and V is TRBV6-4; D is ambiguous. The CDR3 is made up of 14 amino acids. Germline V gives CDR1 MRHNA, CDR2 SNTAGT. V lost 3 bases to trimming and J lost 5 bases, with 11 bases between them. For the CDR3, the DNA is TGTGCCAGCAGTGATCATAGGGTTTATCAGCCCCAGCATTTT. The encoded protein is CASSDHRVYQPQHF.

The rearrangement links TRBV18 to TRBJ2-7, with D perhaps TRBD1 (5 bases). The CDR3 contains 14 residues. Trimming pared 2 bases from V and 6 bases from J, leaving 14 bases between. The germline V gene encodes CDR1 KGHSH and CDR2 LQKENI. CDR3 amino acids: CASSPSTPRGEQYF. CDR3 sequence (DNA): TGTGCCAGCTCACCATCCACCCCAAGGGGCGAGCAGTACTTC.

This clone was observed a few times. The J gene is TRBJ1-1, the V gene TRBV19; no firm D call. The CDR3 totals 13 residues. Germline V gene lookup returns CDR1 LNHDA and CDR2 SQIVND (reference sequence). V was pared by 5 bases and J by 0 bases, with 7 bases between. The CDR3 loop reads CASSVTLNTEAFF. CDR3 nucleotide sequence: TGTGCCAGTAGTGTTACCTTGAACACTGAAGCTTTCTTT.

The genes are TRBV7-9 and TRBJ2-5; maybe TRBD1 (7 bases). CDR3 size: 15 residues. V dropped 5 bases and J dropped 5 bases, with 18 bases sitting between them. Germline assignment: CDR1 SEHNR and CDR2 FQNEAQ (reference sequence). The CDR3 DNA sequence: TGTGCCAGCAGCGAAATTACAGGGGCGGGGGAGACCCAGTACTTC. Translation: CASSEITGAGETQYF.

This clone has a single count. V gene TRBV2 combines with J gene TRBJ1-2; D is unclear. V gave up 2 bases and J gave up 6 bases, with 16 bases separating them. The CDR3 extends over 15 amino acids. Germline loops: CDR1 SNHLY, CDR2 FYNNEI. The CDR3 region has the DNA TGTGCCAGCAGTGAACCCGACCAGAGGGCCCATGGCTACACCTTC. It is translated as CASSEPDQRAHGYTF.

This rearrangement joins TRBV27 to TRBJ1-1; a possible D gene is TRBD1 (5 bases). The ends were cut back, 0 bases at V and 1 base at J, with 9 bases in the middle. This CDR3 is 15 amino acids long. CDR1 is MNHEY, CDR2 SMNVEV, per germline (reference sequence). CDR3 residues: CASSLSGGSNTEAFF. The CDR3 DNA reads TGTGCCAGCAGTTTATCGGGGGGATCGAACACTGAAGCTTTCTTT.

On this clone: This specimen includes other DNA sequences encoding the same CDR3. The chain links TRBV15 to TRBJ1-4; 7 bases fit TRBD1. CDR3 length equals 15 residues. Germline values: CDR1 LNHNV, CDR2 YYDKDF (reference sequence). V shed 3 bases, J shed 3 bases, and the junction held 4 bases outside the gene matches. The chain's CDR3 is CATSREGAANEKLFF. The CDR3 DNA reads TGTGCCACCAGCAGGGAGGGGGCGGCTAATGAAAAACTGTTTTTT.

V usage is TRBV25-1 and J usage is TRBJ1-3; perhaps TRBD1 as D (6 bases). Germline CDR1 and CDR2: MGHDK and SYGVNS. Trimming pared 3 bases from V and 2 bases from J, leaving 8 bases between. CDR3 size: 14 residues. CDR3 amino acids: CASSDHRAGNTIYF. Written as DNA, the CDR3 is TGTGCCAGCAGTGACCACAGGGCTGGAAACACCATATATTTT.

The V gene is TRBV5-4, the J gene TRBJ2-2, with TRBD2 matching over 7 bases. The CDR3 totals 14 residues. Germline assignment: CDR1 SGHNT and CDR2 YYREEE (reference sequence). Losses at the gene ends were 4 bases for V and 7 bases for J; bases not matched to a gene: 7. Here the CDR3 DNA reads TGTGCCAGCAGCACGCCTAGCGGCGGCGGGGAGCTGTTTTTT. It translates to CASSTPSGGGELFF.

This chain links TRBV9 with TRBJ2-1; 7 bases are shared with TRBD1. The CDR3 runs 17 residues. Germline V CDR1 and CDR2: SGDLS, YYNGEE. Germline trimming cut 0 bases from V and 0 bases from J; bases unmatched to any gene: 6. DNA of the CDR3: TGTGCCAGCAGCGTAGAGGGGGCACTAAGCTCCTACAATGAGCAGTTCTTC. It yields the protein CASSVEGALSSYNEQFF.

The chain recombines TRBV6-6 with TRBJ2-2; D uncertain. Per the germline V gene, CDR1 is MNHNY and CDR2 is SVGAGI (reference sequence). CDR3 length: 13 residues. The V end lost 4 bases, the J end lost 5 bases, and 8 bases lay between the germline ends. The CDR3 nucleotides read TGTGCCAGCAGTTTCGACATGACCGGGGAGCTGTTTTTT. This translates into CASSFDMTGELFF.

V usage is TRBV15 and J usage is TRBJ2-7; the match to TRBD2 covers 11 bases. Germline V CDR1 and CDR2: LNHNV, YYDKDF (reference sequence). CDR3 length equals 15 residues. Losses at the gene ends were 1 base for V and 4 bases for J; bases not matched to a gene: 3. Here the CDR3 reads CATSRGTSGLYEQYF. In nucleotides, the CDR3 is TGTGCCACCAGCAGAGGGACTAGCGGGTTATACGAGCAGTACTTC.

V is TRBV6-4 and J is TRBJ2-2, with a possible D match to TRBD1 (5 bases). The V end lost 2 bases, the J end lost 5 bases, and 6 bases lay between the germline ends. In germline, CDR1 is MRHNA, CDR2 SNTAGT. This CDR3 is built from 13 residues. As DNA, the CDR3 is TGTGCCAGCAGTGACAGGACAACCGGGGAGCTGTTTTTT. Translated, it gives CASSDRTTGELFF.

The chain links TRBV25-1 to TRBJ2-1; a weak D match, TRBD1 (6 bases). Trimming stripped 5 bases from V and 5 bases from J, with 13 bases between. CDR1 and CDR2 (germline): MGHDK, SYGVNS. The CDR3 sequence is 14 residues long. DNA for the CDR3: TGTGCCAGCAGTCGTACCAGGGGTCACAATGAGCAGTTCTTC. Translated: CASSRTRGHNEQFF.

V and J are TRBV25-1 and TRBJ1-1; D gene uncertain. The germline gives CDR1 MGHDK, CDR2 SYGVNS. This CDR3 is built from 14 residues. V was trimmed by 1 base and J by 1 base, leaving 7 bases between them. CDR3 sequence (DNA): TGTGCCAGCAGTGAATCCCTTCCGAACACTGAAGCTTTCTTT. It is translated as CASSESLPNTEAFF.

A single count supports this clone. The chain joins TRBV5-1 to TRBJ2-3; the match to TRBD2 covers 9 bases. CDR1 is SGHRS and CDR2 is YFSETQ in the germline V gene. V dropped 2 bases and J dropped 6; count of bases not matched to a gene: 4. CDR3 length: 14 amino acids. Here the CDR3 reads CASSFQRGVDTQYF. The CDR3 nucleotides are TGCGCCAGCAGCTTCCAGCGGGGGGTGGATACGCAGTATTTT.

The V call is TRBV6-6, the J call TRBJ1-5; weak D call: TRBD1 (5 bases). The length of the CDR3 is 14 residues. V gave up 7 bases and J gave up 3 bases, with 13 bases separating them. CDR1 is MNHNY and CDR2 is SVGAGI in the germline V gene (reference sequence). CDR3 protein: CASTTPGPNQPQHF. The CDR3 DNA sequence: TGTGCCAGCACCACCCCGGGACCCAATCAGCCCCAGCATTTT.

The chain has TRBV9 and TRBJ2-1; 11 bases align to TRBD2. Germline V gene lookup returns CDR1 SGDLS and CDR2 YYNGEE. The length of the CDR3 is 16 residues. V trimming: 2 bases; J trimming: 8 bases; junction bases outside the gene matches: 9. As DNA, the CDR3 is TGTGCCAGCAGCGTTAGCGGGAGGGCACCTACCGATGAGCAGTTCTTC. It codes for CASSVSGRAPTDEQFF.